The 10 T cell receptor beta chains below were found in one sample sequenced in a study of blood T cells in healthy people across ages. A second PCR of 7 to 11 cycles used a sample-barcoded 5' primer and a J-beta primer mix. TCRdb ran MiXCR on the 5' RACE reads and lists one entry per CDR3 protein. The repertoire holds about 930,000 distinct CDR3 sequences, with 25% to 35% as singletons. The data also belong to a second study, concerning T cells of mothers and their children.

Sequenced material: blood. These receptors were taken from a woman in her thirties or forties in good health.

The chain joins TRBV20-1 to TRBJ1-1; TRBD1 might be the D (6 bases). Germline V lookup: CDR1 DFQATT, CDR2 SNEGSKA (reference sequence). V lost 4 bases to trimming and J lost 7 bases, with 10 bases between them. The CDR3 is 11 amino acids. The CDR3 here is CSAKRGIEAFF. CDR3 nucleotide sequence: TGCAGTGCTAAGAGGGGGATTGAAGCTTTCTTT.

The V and J genes are TRBV6-5 and TRBJ2-3; TRBD2 matches 9 bases. The CDR3 covers 16 residues. Germline CDR1 reads MNHEY; CDR2 reads SVGAGI. V lost 5 bases to trimming and J lost 1 base; unmatched junction nucleotides: 7. The CDR3 region is CASSTSIAGGTDTQYF. CDR3 coding DNA: TGTGCCAGCAGTACATCAATAGCGGGAGGCACAGATACGCAGTATTTT.

V usage is TRBV27 and J usage is TRBJ1-5; no definite D call. The CDR3 consists of 13 residues. Germline lookup yields CDR1 MNHEY and CDR2 SMNVEV (reference sequence). The V end lost 3 bases, the J end lost 4 bases, and 7 bases lay between the germline ends. CDR3 amino acids: CASSFQTNQPQHF. CDR3 in DNA: TGTGCCAGCAGTTTTCAGACGAATCAGCCCCAGCATTTT.

There are many counts of this clonotype. This sequence joins TRBV5-1 and TRBJ2-7; 7 bases map to TRBD1. CDR1 SGHRS and CDR2 YFSETQ come from the germline V gene. CDR3 length: 14 amino acids. J gave up 5 bases and V 3 bases, and 8 bases lay outside the gene matches. CDR3 region: CASSSRGLRDEQYF. In DNA form, the CDR3 reads TGCGCCAGCAGCTCTAGGGGGCTTAGGGACGAGCAGTACTTC.

The chain recombines TRBV15 with TRBJ1-1; 7 positions match TRBD1. Per the germline V gene, CDR1 is LNHNV and CDR2 is YYDKDF (reference sequence). J gave up 2 bases and V 0 bases, and 6 bases lay outside the gene matches. CDR3 length: 16 residues. The DNA of the CDR3 is TGTGCCACCAGCAGAGAAAGGGCAGGGGGAAACACTGAAGCTTTCTTT. Encoded protein: CATSRERAGGNTEAFF.

The chain couples TRBV11-2 to TRBJ2-3; either TRBD1 or TRBD2 may supply D (5 bases each). The germline V gene encodes CDR1 SGHAT and CDR2 FQNNGV. The germline V and J ends were trimmed by 5 bases and 8 bases, with 11 bases remaining between them. The CDR3 spans 12 residues. The CDR3 DNA sequence: TGTGCCAGCAGCCCGGGACCAGGTACGCAGTATTTT. Encoded protein: CASSPGPGTQYF.

The DNA of the CDR3 is TGTGCCAGCAGCTCGCACCAAACAGGGAAGGACGAGCAGTACTTC. Protein product: CASSSHQTGKDEQYF. The chain employs TRBV7-4 and TRBJ2-7; D may be TRBD1 (6 bases). Deletions cut 4 bases from V and 5 bases from J, with 18 bases between. Germline V gives CDR1 SGHVT, CDR2 SQSDAQ. This CDR3 comprises 15 residues.

Regarding this clonotype: This sequence may be a read error, since a much larger clone differs from it by one base. CDR3 sequence (DNA): TGCAATGCGGAGCCGCAAGAGACCCAGTACTTC. Protein product: CNAEPQETQYF. This rearrangement joins TRBV20-1 to TRBJ2-5; no definite D call. Germline V gene data show CDR1 as DFQATT and CDR2 as SNEGSKA (reference sequence). The CDR3 sequence is 11 residues long.

This clonotype was seen a handful of times. V usage is TRBV20-1 and J usage is TRBJ2-1; 12 bases map to TRBD1. The ends lost 0 bases at V and 3 bases at J; junction bases unmatched: 6. CDR1 is DFQATT, CDR2 SNEGSKA, per germline (reference sequence). The CDR3 extends over 17 amino acids. The CDR3 here is CSARDLGDRGLYNEQFF. Written as DNA, the CDR3 is TGCAGTGCTAGAGATCTGGGGGACAGGGGGCTCTACAATGAGCAGTTCTTC.

In the case of this clonotype: A much larger clone is a single base away; this may be a read error. This chain connects TRBV20-1 to TRBJ2-4; 9 bases align to TRBD1. Germline V gene sequence: CDR1 DFQATT, CDR2 SNEGSKA (reference sequence). V shed 3 bases and J 13 bases; nucleotides not matched to a gene: 10. This CDR3 spans 13 amino acids. The chain's CDR3 is CSARGTGMDEQYF. The CDR3 DNA sequence: TGCAGTGCTAGGGGGACAGGGATGGATGAGCAGTACTTC.